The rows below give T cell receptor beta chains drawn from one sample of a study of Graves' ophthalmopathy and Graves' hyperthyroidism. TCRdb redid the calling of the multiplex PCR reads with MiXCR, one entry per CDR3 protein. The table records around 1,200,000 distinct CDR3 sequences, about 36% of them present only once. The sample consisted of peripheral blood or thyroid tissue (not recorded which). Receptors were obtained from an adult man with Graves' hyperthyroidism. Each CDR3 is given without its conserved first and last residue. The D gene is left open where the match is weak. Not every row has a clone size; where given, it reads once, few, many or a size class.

CDR3 protein: ASSYGGREQY
CDR3 length: 10
clone size: few
J gene: TRBJ2-7
V gene: TRBV10-3
D gene: .

CDR3 protein: ASSSGQKETQY
CDR3 length: 11
clone size: many
J gene: TRBJ2-5
V gene: TRBV5-8
D gene: .

CDR3 protein: ASSQEVGRAGELF
CDR3 length: 13
clone size: .
J gene: TRBJ2-2
V gene: TRBV3-1
D gene: TRBD2

CDR3 protein: SAHRTGVGTDLFYEQY
CDR3 length: 16
clone size: .
J gene: TRBJ2-7
V gene: TRBV20-1
D gene: TRBD1

CDR3 protein: ASSRSRDRFNSPLH
CDR3 length: 14
clone size: many
J gene: TRBJ1-6
V gene: TRBV9
D gene: TRBD1

CDR3 protein: ASSWTGQGTTEAF
CDR3 length: 13
clone size: .
J gene: TRBJ1-1
V gene: TRBV5-1
D gene: TRBD1

CDR3 protein: SATDSSGANVLT
CDR3 length: 12
clone size: .
J gene: TRBJ2-6
V gene: TRBV29-1
D gene: .

CDR3 protein: ASSLASGGRANTQY
CDR3 length: 14
clone size: many
J gene: TRBJ2-3
V gene: TRBV7-2
D gene: TRBD2

CDR3 protein: AISTKGHRETQY
CDR3 length: 12
clone size: .
J gene: TRBJ2-5
V gene: TRBV10-3
D gene: .

CDR3 protein: ASSYGFRDEQY
CDR3 length: 11
clone size: .
J gene: TRBJ2-7
V gene: TRBV6-6
D gene: .

CDR3 protein: ASRGTSGGRPHSYNTGELF
CDR3 length: 19
clone size: .
J gene: TRBJ2-2
V gene: TRBV5-5
D gene: TRBD2

CDR3 protein: ASSESRGAGEQY
CDR3 length: 12
clone size: .
J gene: TRBJ2-7
V gene: TRBV9
D gene: .

CDR3 protein: SVDRGGSYNEKLF
CDR3 length: 13
clone size: .
J gene: TRBJ1-4
V gene: TRBV29-1
D gene: .

CDR3 protein: ASSYSTGSQPQH
CDR3 length: 12
clone size: few
J gene: TRBJ1-5
V gene: TRBV9
D gene: .

CDR3 protein: SANGDGFSYEQY
CDR3 length: 12
clone size: few
J gene: TRBJ2-7
V gene: TRBV20-1
D gene: .

CDR3 protein: ASSGMGQGETQY
CDR3 length: 12
clone size: .
J gene: TRBJ2-5
V gene: TRBV2
D gene: TRBD1

CDR3 protein: ASSYDRGPYEQY
CDR3 length: 12
clone size: .
J gene: TRBJ2-7
V gene: TRBV7-3
D gene: TRBD1

CDR3 protein: ASSHRPGQQETQY
CDR3 length: 13
clone size: many
J gene: TRBJ2-5
V gene: TRBV13
D gene: TRBD1

CDR3 protein: ASSPGTISTGELF
CDR3 length: 13
clone size: .
J gene: TRBJ2-2
V gene: TRBV25-1
D gene: .

CDR3 protein: ASSQSLGRHMAGGYT
CDR3 length: 15
clone size: .
J gene: TRBJ1-2
V gene: TRBV3-1
D gene: .

CDR3 protein: ASSENRDRATEAF
CDR3 length: 13
clone size: many
J gene: TRBJ1-1
V gene: TRBV7-9
D gene: TRBD1

CDR3 protein: SVVPTGGTDTQY
CDR3 length: 12
clone size: .
J gene: TRBJ2-3
V gene: TRBV29-1
D gene: .

CDR3 protein: ASSYWASGQETQY
CDR3 length: 13
clone size: .
J gene: TRBJ2-5
V gene: TRBV6-5
D gene: TRBD2

CDR3 protein: ASRVIDTQY
CDR3 length: 9
clone size: .
J gene: TRBJ2-3
V gene: TRBV11-2
D gene: .

CDR3 protein: ASSEGPYEQY
CDR3 length: 10
clone size: many
J gene: TRBJ2-7
V gene: TRBV11-2
D gene: .

CDR3 protein: ASSQATLEAGGRETQY
CDR3 length: 16
clone size: .
J gene: TRBJ2-5
V gene: TRBV4-2
D gene: TRBD2

CDR3 protein: AWKQGNGGYT
CDR3 length: 10
clone size: .
J gene: TRBJ1-2
V gene: TRBV30
D gene: .

CDR3 protein: ASNEPGPLYEQY
CDR3 length: 12
clone size: few
J gene: TRBJ2-7
V gene: TRBV12-3/TRBV12-4
D gene: .

CDR3 protein: SARRERDTQY
CDR3 length: 10
clone size: few
J gene: TRBJ2-3
V gene: TRBV29-1
D gene: TRBD2

CDR3 protein: AGSPSVPSGNTEAF
CDR3 length: 14
clone size: .
J gene: TRBJ1-1
V gene: TRBV7-2
D gene: .

CDR3 protein: ASAVDRGDTEAF
CDR3 length: 12
clone size: .
J gene: TRBJ1-1
V gene: TRBV6-1
D gene: TRBD1

CDR3 protein: AIKDRAEQY
CDR3 length: 9
clone size: .
J gene: TRBJ2-7
V gene: TRBV10-3
D gene: TRBD1

CDR3 protein: ASSGGTGRTDGYT
CDR3 length: 13
clone size: many
J gene: TRBJ1-2
V gene: TRBV7-2
D gene: TRBD1

CDR3 protein: ASSLQGPNHGYT
CDR3 length: 12
clone size: few
J gene: TRBJ1-2
V gene: TRBV7-9
D gene: .

CDR3 protein: ASREQGLGQPQH
CDR3 length: 12
clone size: many
J gene: TRBJ1-5
V gene: TRBV12-3/TRBV12-4
D gene: .

CDR3 protein: ASSQREGPYGYT
CDR3 length: 12
clone size: .
J gene: TRBJ1-2
V gene: TRBV7-2
D gene: .

CDR3 protein: ASSDRDKIQETQY
CDR3 length: 13
clone size: .
J gene: TRBJ2-5
V gene: TRBV5-4
D gene: .

CDR3 protein: SARAYASEITDTQY
CDR3 length: 14
clone size: .
J gene: TRBJ2-3
V gene: TRBV20-1
D gene: .

CDR3 protein: ASSQEMSRSNQPQH
CDR3 length: 14
clone size: .
J gene: TRBJ1-5
V gene: TRBV4-3
D gene: .

CDR3 protein: SVVPGGLETQY
CDR3 length: 11
clone size: .
J gene: TRBJ2-5
V gene: TRBV29-1
D gene: .

CDR3 protein: ATSSDAGPYGYT
CDR3 length: 12
clone size: .
J gene: TRBJ1-2
V gene: TRBV15
D gene: .